A selection of T cell receptor beta chains follows, all from one sample in a study of Ad26.COV2.S vaccination and SARS-CoV-2 variants. Libraries were prepared by immunoSEQ multiplex PCR; TCRdb keeps only in-frame clonotypes and omits some of them. The sample holds some 460,000 clones, roughly 87% seen once. Sample: peripheral blood, taken in a trial of Ad26.COV2.S vaccine versus placebo. The receptors were sampled from a person between 18 and 60 years old who received the Ad26.COV2.S COVID-19 vaccine or a placebo. CDR3s include the opening cysteine and the closing phenylalanine or tryptophan. The order of the fields is D gene, J gene, V gene, clone size, CDR3 DNA, CDR3 protein. D genes are given only for firm matches. Expanded clones are given a class, and other clones once, few, many or no size at all.

>TRBD1|TRBJ1-1|TRBV28|few
TGTGCCAGCAGTCCCGGGACAGGGCACACTGAAGCTTTCTTT
CASSPGTGHTEAFF
>-|TRBJ2-7|TRBV6-5|-
TGTGCCAGCAAGAGGACAGCCCCCTACGAGCAGTACTTC
CASKRTAPYEQYF
>-|TRBJ1-2|TRBV7-2|-
TGTGCCAGCAGCTTAGATCAGGGGCAAGGCTATGGCTACACCTTC
CASSLDQGQGYGYTF
>-|TRBJ2-3|TRBV2|once
TGTGCCAGCAGTGGTGGAAGCACAGATACGCAGTATTTT
CASSGGSTDTQYF
>-|TRBJ1-1|TRBV20-1|-
TGCAGTGCTAGTCTGCCCAATGGGGGGAACACTGAAGCTTTCTTT
CSASLPNGGNTEAFF
>-|TRBJ1-2|TRBV6-5|-
TGTGCCAGCACGGACAAAGGCTATGGCTACACCTTC
CASTDKGYGYTF
>-|TRBJ2-5|TRBV28|-
TGTGCCAGCAGTCGCACCGGGGGCGGGAAGACCCAGTACTTC
CASSRTGGGKTQYF
>-|TRBJ2-4|TRBV7-2|-
TGTGCCAGCAGCCACGCGGGGCATAGCAAAAACATTCAGTACTTC
CASSHAGHSKNIQYF
>-|TRBJ2-7|TRBV20-1|-
TGCAGTGCTAGTTACAGGAGCTCCTACGAGCAGTACTTC
CSASYRSSYEQYF
>TRBD2|TRBJ2-1|TRBV18|-
TGTGCCAGCTCACTCACGGGACTAGTCAGCGATGAGCAGTTCTTC
CASSLTGLVSDEQFF
>TRBD1|TRBJ1-1|TRBV27|-
TGTGCCAGTAGGCGAGGGGGCTCTGGCACTGAAGCTTTCTTT
CASRRGGSGTEAFF
>-|TRBJ1-1|TRBV5-1|few
TGCGCCAGCAGCCCGGCTGCGAACACTGAAGCTTTCTTT
CASSPAANTEAFF
>-|TRBJ2-3|TRBV7-2|once
TGTGCCAGCAGCTTGATTAGCACAGATACGCAGTATTTT
CASSLISTDTQYF
>-|TRBJ2-7|TRBV30|-
TGTGCCTGGAGTGTACGGAACGAGCAGTACTTC
CAWSVRNEQYF
>TRBD2|TRBJ2-7|TRBV6-5|-
TGTGCCAGCAGCCGCAATGGACTAGCGCCCGAGCAGTACTTC
CASSRNGLAPEQYF
>-|TRBJ2-5|TRBV6-5|-
TGTGCCAGCAGCCTTGGAAGCGAAGAGACCCAGTACTTC
CASSLGSEETQYF
>-|TRBJ2-4|TRBV15|-
TGTGCCACCAGCAGAGAGGGCCACGGGGTGGCCAAAAACATTCAGTACTTC
CATSREGHGVAKNIQYF
>-|TRBJ1-1|TRBV5-5|-
TGTGCCAGCAGCTTGGGGCCAGAGACGAACACTGAAGCTTTCTTT
CASSLGPETNTEAFF
>TRBD1|TRBJ1-1|TRBV7-3|few
TGTGCCAGCAGCTCCGGGACAGGCACTGAAGCTTTCTTT
CASSSGTGTEAFF
>-|TRBJ2-3|TRBV11-3|-
TGTGCCAGCAGCTTAGGGGCGGGCCCAGATACGCAGTATTTT
CASSLGAGPDTQYF
>-|TRBJ1-2|TRBV7-9|-
TGTGCCAGCAGCACCTCGGGGTCTCACTATGGCTACACCTTC
CASSTSGSHYGYTF
>TRBD1|TRBJ1-5|TRBV30|-
TGTGCCTGGAGTGGGTATGGACAGGGGGGCTATAGCAATCAGCCCCAGCATTTT
CAWSGYGQGGYSNQPQHF
>TRBD1|TRBJ2-7|TRBV4-1|once
TGCGCCAGCAGCCAAGAAGGATGGTCGGGACAGGTCTCCGACGAGCAGTACTTC
CASSQEGWSGQVSDEQYF
>-|TRBJ2-1|TRBV30|-
TGTGCCTGGAGTGGTTTCAATGAGCAGTTCTTC
CAWSGFNEQFF
>TRBD1|TRBJ2-4|TRBV28|-
TGTGCCAGCAGTTTAATCCGGCGGCAGGGGGCAGCCAAAAACATTCAGTACTTC
CASSLIRRQGAAKNIQYF
>-|TRBJ2-1|TRBV7-9|-
TGTGCCAGCAGCTCGGGACACCTCCAGAATGAGCAGTTCTTC
CASSSGHLQNEQFF
>TRBD1|TRBJ1-2|TRBV18|-
TGTGCCAGCTCATCTGACAGGGGAGTTTGCTACACCTTC
CASSSDRGVCYTF
>-|TRBJ1-4|TRBV6-5|-
TGTGCCACCAAACCCATCGGGGTGGGAAATGAAAAACTGTTTTTT
CATKPIGVGNEKLFF
>TRBD1|TRBJ1-4|TRBV11-2|-
TGTGCCAGCAGCTTTGGTCAGGGGGCTTCTGAAAAACTGTTTTTT
CASSFGQGASEKLFF
>-|TRBJ1-5|TRBV6-5|-
TGTGCCAGCAGAGGAAGGGGGGGCCAGCCCCAGCATTTT
CASRGRGGQPQHF
>TRBD1|TRBJ1-6|TRBV30|few
TGTGCCTGGAGTGTAGGGACAGGGAGATCACCCCTCCACTTT
CAWSVGTGRSPLHF
>-|TRBJ2-7|TRBV5-1|-
TGCGCCAGCAGCTTGGTGGTGGGGGGAAGCTACGAGCAGTACTTC
CASSLVVGGSYEQYF
>-|TRBJ1-2|TRBV25-1|-
TGTGCCAGCAGTGAATTTGGAACCAGCTATGGCTACACCTTC
CASSEFGTSYGYTF
>-|TRBJ2-7|TRBV13|once
TGTGCCAGCAGCGCCGATCCCTACGAGCAGTACTTC
CASSADPYEQYF
>-|TRBJ1-1|TRBV30|-
TGTGCCTGGAGGGATGTGGGGACTGAAGCTTTCTTT
CAWRDVGTEAFF
>-|TRBJ1-6|TRBV10-3|-
TGTGCCATCAGTGAAGGATATAATTCACCCCTCCACTTT
CAISEGYNSPLHF
>-|TRBJ2-3|TRBV25-1|-
TGTGCCAGCAGTGAAGGGGGGTCGATCACAGATACGCAGTATTTT
CASSEGGSITDTQYF
>TRBD1|TRBJ1-6|TRBV2|-
TGTGCCAGCAGTTACCATACAGGGGGCTTTTCACCCCTCCACTTT
CASSYHTGGFSPLHF
>-|TRBJ2-3|TRBV28|once
TGTGCCAGCAGTCCCCCGGGGAGGGATACGCAGTATTTT
CASSPPGRDTQYF
>-|TRBJ2-5|TRBV7-9|-
TGTGCCAGCAGCTTATTTGGGGGAGGTGAGACCCAGTACTTC
CASSLFGGGETQYF
>TRBD2|TRBJ2-1|TRBV7-2|once
TGTGCCAGCAGCCCCATGGGAGCGGGAGAGCAGTTCTTC
CASSPMGAGEQFF
>-|TRBJ2-3|TRBV30|-
TGTGCCTGGAGGAGGGAGAGCTGGGTGGATACGCAGTATTTT
CAWRRESWVDTQYF
>TRBD1|TRBJ1-2|TRBV10-3|-
TGTGCCAATGGTGATCGATCGACAGGGGGCATCGGGGGCTACACCTTC
CANGDRSTGGIGGYTF
>-|TRBJ2-1|TRBV18|-
TGTGCCAGCTCACCAGGGCGCGGGGCCTACAATGAGCAGTTCTTC
CASSPGRGAYNEQFF
>-|TRBJ1-6|TRBV5-1|-
TGCGCCAGCAGCACCGGGGGCATGACGTTTTCACCCCTCCACTTT
CASSTGGMTFSPLHF
>-|TRBJ2-1|TRBV7-2|-
TGTGCCAGCAGCCCAACTTACAATGAGCAGTTCTTC
CASSPTYNEQFF
>-|TRBJ2-2|TRBV5-1|-
TGCGCCAGCAGCTTGAATTCGGCAGGCTCGAACACCGGGGAGCTGTTTTTT
CASSLNSAGSNTGELFF
>TRBD1|TRBJ2-2|TRBV24-1|-
TGTGCCACCAGGCCGACAGGGGCCGCCGGGGAGCTGTTTTTT
CATRPTGAAGELFF
>TRBD1|TRBJ1-2|TRBV2|-
TGTGCCAGCAGCGAGACAGGGGCGCCCTTCTATGGCTACACCTTC
CASSETGAPFYGYTF
>TRBD1|TRBJ1-2|TRBV6-2/TRBV6-3|-
TGTGCCAGCAGTTACTCCCAAAACAGGGGTATTAACTATGGCTACACCTTC
CASSYSQNRGINYGYTF
>-|TRBJ1-4|TRBV28|-
TGTGCCAGCAGTTTGGGAAATGAAAAACTGTTTTTT
CASSLGNEKLFF
>TRBD1|TRBJ1-1|TRBV19|-
TGTGCCAGCCAAAGGGACCGGGACAGGGCCACTGAAGCTTTCTTT
CASQRDRDRATEAFF
>TRBD2|TRBJ2-2|TRBV7-9|-
TGTGCCAGCAGCTTAGCAGGACTAGCGGGAGCGAACACCGGGGAGCTGTTTTTT
CASSLAGLAGANTGELFF
>-|TRBJ2-1|TRBV5-1|-
TGCGCCAGCAGCTCAAGCGGAAAAACCTCCTACAATGAGCAGTTCTTC
CASSSSGKTSYNEQFF
>TRBD1|TRBJ2-7|TRBV19|-
TGTGCCAGTAGGGGGACAGGGGCCCACGAGCAGTACTTC
CASRGTGAHEQYF
>TRBD1|TRBJ1-1|TRBV11-3|-
TGTGCCAGCAGCCCCCGACAGGGGAGCACTGAAGCTTTCTTT
CASSPRQGSTEAFF
>TRBD2|TRBJ2-3|TRBV9|-
TGTGCCAGCAGCCCCTCCCCTAGCGGGGGAACCACAGATACGCAGTATTTT
CASSPSPSGGTTDTQYF